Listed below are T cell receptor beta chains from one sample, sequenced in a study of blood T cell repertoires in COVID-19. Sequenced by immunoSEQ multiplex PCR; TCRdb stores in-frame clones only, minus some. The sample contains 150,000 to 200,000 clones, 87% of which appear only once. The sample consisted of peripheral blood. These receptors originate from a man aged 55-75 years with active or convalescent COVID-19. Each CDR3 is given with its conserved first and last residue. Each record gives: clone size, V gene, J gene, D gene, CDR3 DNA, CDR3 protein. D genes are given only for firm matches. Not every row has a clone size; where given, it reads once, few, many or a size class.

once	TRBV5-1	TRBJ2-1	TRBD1	TGCGCCAGCAGCTTGGAATGGTCCGGGACAGGGGTAGTGAGGCAGTTCTTC	CASSLEWSGTGVVRQFF
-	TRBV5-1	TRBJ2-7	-	TGCGCCAGCAGCCTTACTAGCTTCGAGCAGTACTTC	CASSLTSFEQYF
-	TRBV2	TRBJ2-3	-	TGTGCCAGCACTGGGGGGAGGACAGATACGCAGTATTTT	CASTGGRTDTQYF
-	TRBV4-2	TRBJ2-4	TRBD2	TGTGCCAGCAGCCAAGATGGGCGGGGGGGCTCTGGAAACATTCAGTACTTC	CASSQDGRGGSGNIQYF
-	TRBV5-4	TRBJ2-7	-	TGTGCCAGCAGCTTGGGATCCGGGAGCTCCTACGAGCAGTACTTC	CASSLGSGSSYEQYF
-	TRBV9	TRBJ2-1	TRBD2	TGTGCCAGCAGCGTAGATGGTTGGGGCAGCGGGGTCTACAATGAGCAGTTCTTC	CASSVDGWGSGVYNEQFF
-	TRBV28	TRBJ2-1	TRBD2	TGTGCCAGCAACAGCGGGGGGACTACCTACAATGAGCAGTTCTTC	CASNSGGTTYNEQFF
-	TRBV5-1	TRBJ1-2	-	TGCGCCAGCAGCTTGGCTGGCAGGGGATCCGGCTACACCTTC	CASSLAGRGSGYTF
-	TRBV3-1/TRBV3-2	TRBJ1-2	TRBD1	TGTGCCAGCAGCCACCGGACAGGGGAGACGGGCTACACCTTC	CASSHRTGETGYTF
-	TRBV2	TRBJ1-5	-	TGTGCCAGCAGTGAAGAGCAGGGGAAACAGCCCCAGCATTTT	CASSEEQGKQPQHF
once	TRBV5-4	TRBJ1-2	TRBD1	TGTGCCAGCAGCCCTTCTTTTGGACAGGGTCGGAATGGCTACACCTTC	CASSPSFGQGRNGYTF
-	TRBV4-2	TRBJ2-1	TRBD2	TGTGCCAGCAGCCAAGAAGGCAGCGGGGGGTACAATGAGCAGTTCTTC	CASSQEGSGGYNEQFF
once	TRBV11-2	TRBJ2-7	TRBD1	TGTGCCAGCAGCCCAGGACAGGCCTACGAGCAGTACTTC	CASSPGQAYEQYF
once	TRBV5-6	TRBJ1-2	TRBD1	TGTGCCAGCAGCCCGCGGGACAGGGGATTTTTTGGCTACACCTTC	CASSPRDRGFFGYTF
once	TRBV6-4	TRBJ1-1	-	TGTGCCAGCAAAAAGGAACAGATGAACACTGAAGCTTTCTTT	CASKKEQMNTEAFF
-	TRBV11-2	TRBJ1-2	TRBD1	TGTGCCAGCAGATTAGGGCCAGGGGGCGCGGAAGTGGGCTACACCTTC	CASRLGPGGAEVGYTF
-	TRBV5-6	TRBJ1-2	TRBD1	TGTGCCAGCAGCAAGGACAGGTTCTATGGCTACACCTTC	CASSKDRFYGYTF
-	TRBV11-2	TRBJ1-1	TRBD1	TGTGCCAGCAGCTTCGCAACAGGGGCTGAAGCTTTCTTT	CASSFATGAEAFF
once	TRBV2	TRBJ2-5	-	TGTGCCAGCAGATTCCGAGGGGGACACCAAGAGACCCAGTACTTC	CASRFRGGHQETQYF
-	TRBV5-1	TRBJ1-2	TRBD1	TGCGCCAGCAGCCCAACAGGGGGGGGCGAGGGCTACACCTTC	CASSPTGGGEGYTF
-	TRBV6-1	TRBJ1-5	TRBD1	TGTGCCAGCAGTGAATCGGACAGGGCGGAACAGCCCCAGCATTTT	CASSESDRAEQPQHF
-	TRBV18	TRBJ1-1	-	TGTGCCAGCTCACCACCGAACAGGAACACTGAAGCTTTCTTT	CASSPPNRNTEAFF
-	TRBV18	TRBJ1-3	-	TGTGCCAGCCGTAGAGAGGTCAGCTCTGGAAACACCATATATTTT	CASRREVSSGNTIYF
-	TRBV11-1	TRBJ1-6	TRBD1	TGTGCCAGCAGCCAAGCGGACAGGGGGTCACCCCTCCACTTT	CASSQADRGSPLHF